The next 9 T cell receptor beta chains were all read from a single sample in a study of patients and donors after allogeneic stem cell transplantation. Each CDR3 protein gets one entry after TCRdb re-called the RT-PCR reads with MiXCR. The sample lists around 170,000 distinct CDR3 sequences; more than 20% were seen once. The sequenced sample consisted of blood, either unsorted or a sorted T cell fraction (not recorded which). Every receptor here comes from a human donor who was either an allogeneic HSCT recipient or a stem cell or donor lymphocyte infusion donor (not recorded which). It is not recorded whose cells these are; they may come from a transplant donor.

This clonotype was picked up a small number of times. This rearrangement joins TRBV7-2 to TRBJ1-1; no definite D call. V was shortened by 5 bases and J by 5 bases, with 21 bases between the two germline ends. The CDR3 is made up of 16 amino acids. CDR1 and CDR2 (germline): SGHTA, FQGNSA. The chain's CDR3 is CASSASWNLRWTEAFF. The DNA for the CDR3 is TGTGCCAGCAGCGCCTCATGGAACCTCAGGTGGACTGAAGCTTTCTTT.

This sequence joins TRBV4-3 and TRBJ2-3; 9 positions match TRBD2. Germline-derived CDR1 and CDR2 are LGHNA and YSLEER. With V trimmed by 5 bases and J by 5 bases, 5 bases remained unmatched. This CDR3 spans 14 amino acids. CDR3 nucleotides: TGCGCCAGCAGCACAAGCGGGAGGCTAGATACGCAGTATTTT. Its protein is CASSTSGRLDTQYF.

V and J are TRBV7-7 and TRBJ2-3; no clear D gene. V lost 0 bases and J lost 6, with 10 bases in between. This CDR3 has 14 amino acids. Germline CDR1 and CDR2: SSHAT and FNYEAQ (reference sequence). DNA for the CDR3: TGTGCCAGCAGCTTAGCGGGGTATACCGATACGCAGTATTTT. Translating gives CASSLAGYTDTQYF.

The chain couples TRBV18 to TRBJ1-5; possibly TRBD1 for D (5 bases). Trimming cost V 1 base and J 7 bases, with 8 bases left between them. The length of the CDR3 is 13 residues. CDR1 and CDR2 (germline): KGHSH, LQKENI. The CDR3 loop reads CASSPRRGQPQHF. For the CDR3, the DNA is TGTGCCAGCTCACCACGGAGGGGCCAGCCCCAGCATTTT. The full variable domain, rest sourced from reference TRBV18 and TRBJ1-5, is NAGVMQNPRHLVRRRGQEARLRCSPMKGHSHVYWYRQLPEEGLKFMVYLQKENIIDESGMPKERFSAEFPKEGPSILRIQQVVRGDSAAYFCASSPRRGQPQHFGDGTRLSIL.

V usage is TRBV10-3 and J usage is TRBJ1-3; 9 bases are shared with TRBD1. The CDR3 is 13 amino acids. Germline CDR1 and CDR2: ENHRY and SYGVKD. V gave up 7 bases and J gave up 4 bases; unmatched junction bases: 2. CDR3 residues: CAITGTGGNTIYF. CDR3 sequence (DNA): TGTGCCATCACCGGGACAGGGGGAAACACCATATATTTT.

This clonotype has at least ten counts. The J gene is TRBJ1-2, the V gene TRBV29-1; D uncertain. This CDR3 has 12 amino acids. Germline-derived CDR1 and CDR2 are SQVTM and ANQGSEA. Trimming cost V 4 bases and J 7 bases, with 13 bases left between them. This CDR3 reads CSVGRGGGGYTF. The CDR3, as DNA: TGCAGCGTTGGTCGAGGTGGAGGTGGCTACACCTTC.

The V call is TRBV19, the J call TRBJ1-1; TRBD1 agrees at 7 bases. J lost 10 bases, V lost 6 bases, and 14 bases had no gene match. The CDR3 is 14 residues long. Germline-derived CDR1 and CDR2 are LNHDA and SQIVND (reference sequence). The CDR3 sequence: CASRSRDSNYVAFF. CDR3 coding DNA: TGTGCCAGTAGGAGCCGGGACAGCAACTATGTAGCTTTCTTT.

The V and J genes are TRBV11-1 and TRBJ1-3; D gene uncertain. The CDR3 is 15 amino acids. V was pared by 5 bases and J by 5 bases, with 16 bases between. In germline, CDR1 is SGHAT, CDR2 FQDESV (reference sequence). The chain's CDR3 is CASSPPQWTRNTIYF. CDR3 coding DNA: TGTGCCAGCAGCCCGCCGCAGTGGACTAGAAACACCATATATTTT.

This clonotype appeared many times. This chain uses TRBV12-3 or TRBV12-4 with TRBJ1-2; 9 nucleotides align to TRBD1. Trimming at V came to 4 bases and at J to 8 bases, leaving 8 bases not matched to a gene. CDR3 length equals 14 residues. CDR3 coding DNA: TGTGCCAGCAGTTCAGAGGGACAGGGATTCGGCTACACCTTC. This codes for CASSSEGQGFGYTF.